This T cell receptor beta chain was found in a study of control samples from healthy donors and cancer patients. The CDR3 is made up of 17 amino acids. Between the trimmed V and J ends, which lost 3 bases and 0 bases, there was a span of 15 bases. Germline loops: CDR1 SGHRS, CDR2 YFSETQ. The protocol was immunoSEQ multiplex PCR, while the TCRdb copy is restricted to in-frame clones and leaves out a portion. The table includes around 180,000 clones, 80% to 95% detected once. Sequenced: blood. This clonotype was sampled from a woman in her forties in good health. This chain joins TRBV5-1 and TRBJ2-2, with D possibly being TRBD1 (6 bases). This CDR3 reads CASSYHWTAANTGELFF. CDR3 nucleotide sequence: TGCGCCAGCAGCTACCACTGGACAGCCGCGAACACCGGGGAGCTGTTTTTT.